The T cell receptor beta chain under discussion was sequenced for a study of blood T cell repertoires in COVID-19. Across the study: PBMCs, B-cell-depleted T cells, or T cells provided the cDNA or gDNA that made up the material.

In the study's own analysis: How many nucleated cells were present was estimated from reference gene primer amplification. Sequencing used immunoSEQ multiplex PCR; TCRdb keeps in-frame clones, though not all of them. Clone size and the V and J calls come from that table; the DNA yielded D and trimming. The profile shows roughly 35,000 clones, roughly 85% of them singletons. The TCR originated in a human donor with acute or convalescent COVID-19. The donor label of this sample is uncertain. Sequencing was carried out using peripheral blood.

The CDR3 spells CASSLQQGAFGYTF. CDR3 in DNA: TGTGCCAGCAGCCTCCAACAGGGGGCATTTGGCTACACCTTC. This sequence joins TRBV13 and TRBJ1-2, with 9 bases lining up with TRBD1. This CDR3 comprises 14 residues. J gave up 7 bases and V 5 bases, and 8 bases lay outside the gene matches. CDR1 is PRHDT, CDR2 FYEKMQ, per germline (reference sequence).